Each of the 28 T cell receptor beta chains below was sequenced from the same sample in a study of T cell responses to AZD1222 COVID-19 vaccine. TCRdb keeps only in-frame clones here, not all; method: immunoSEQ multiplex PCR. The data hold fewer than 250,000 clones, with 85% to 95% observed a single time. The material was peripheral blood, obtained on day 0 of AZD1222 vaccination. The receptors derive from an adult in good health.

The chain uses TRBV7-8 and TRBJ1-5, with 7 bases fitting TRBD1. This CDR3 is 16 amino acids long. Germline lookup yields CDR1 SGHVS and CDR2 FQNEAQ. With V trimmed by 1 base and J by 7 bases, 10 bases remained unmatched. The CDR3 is CASSLGSGQERQPQHF. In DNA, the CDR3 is TGTGCCAGCAGCTTAGGTAGCGGACAGGAGAGACAGCCCCAGCATTTT.

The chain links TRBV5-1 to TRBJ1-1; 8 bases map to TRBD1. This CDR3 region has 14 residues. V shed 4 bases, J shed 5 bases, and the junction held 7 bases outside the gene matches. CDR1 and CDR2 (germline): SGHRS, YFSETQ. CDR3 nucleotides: TGCGCCAGCAGCCGACAGGGGACGAGTACTGAAGCTTTCTTT. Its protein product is CASSRQGTSTEAFF.

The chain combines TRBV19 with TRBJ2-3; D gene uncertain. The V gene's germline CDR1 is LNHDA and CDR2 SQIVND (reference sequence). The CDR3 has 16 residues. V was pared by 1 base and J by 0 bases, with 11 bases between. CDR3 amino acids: CASSIGVARSTDTQYF. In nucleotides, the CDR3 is TGTGCCAGTAGTATAGGTGTGGCGAGGAGCACAGATACGCAGTATTTT.

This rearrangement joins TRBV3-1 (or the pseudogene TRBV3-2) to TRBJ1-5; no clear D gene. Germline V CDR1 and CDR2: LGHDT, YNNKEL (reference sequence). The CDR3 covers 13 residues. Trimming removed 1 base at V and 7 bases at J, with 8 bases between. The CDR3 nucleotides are TGTGCCAGCAGCCAAGGAGGAAGACAGCCCCAGCATTTT. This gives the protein CASSQGGRQPQHF.

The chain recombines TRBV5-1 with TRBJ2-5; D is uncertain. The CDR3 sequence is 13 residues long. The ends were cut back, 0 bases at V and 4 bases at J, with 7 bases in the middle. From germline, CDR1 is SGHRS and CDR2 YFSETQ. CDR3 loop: CASSLASRETQYF. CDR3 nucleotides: TGCGCCAGCAGCTTGGCCTCGCGAGAGACCCAGTACTTC.

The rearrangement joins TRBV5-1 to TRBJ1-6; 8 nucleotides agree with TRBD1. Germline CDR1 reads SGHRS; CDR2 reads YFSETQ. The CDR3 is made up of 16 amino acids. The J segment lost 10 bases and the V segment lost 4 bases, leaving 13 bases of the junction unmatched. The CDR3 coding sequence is TGCGCCAGCAGCGGCAGGACAGGGCTCGACAGGTCACCCCTCCACTTT. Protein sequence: CASSGRTGLDRSPLHF.

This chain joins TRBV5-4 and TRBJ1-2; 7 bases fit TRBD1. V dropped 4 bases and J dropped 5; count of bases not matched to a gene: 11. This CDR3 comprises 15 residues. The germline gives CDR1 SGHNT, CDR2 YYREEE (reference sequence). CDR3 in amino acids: CASSRDRPGFYGYTF. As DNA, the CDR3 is TGTGCCAGCAGCCGGGACAGACCCGGCTTTTATGGCTACACCTTC.

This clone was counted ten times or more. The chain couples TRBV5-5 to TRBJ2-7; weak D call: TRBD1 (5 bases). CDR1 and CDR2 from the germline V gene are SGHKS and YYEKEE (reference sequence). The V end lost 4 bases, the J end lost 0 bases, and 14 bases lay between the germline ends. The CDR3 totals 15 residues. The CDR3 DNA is TGTGCCAGCAGCCCCCAGGGAAGGGTCTCCTACGAGCAGTACTTC. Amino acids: CASSPQGRVSYEQYF.

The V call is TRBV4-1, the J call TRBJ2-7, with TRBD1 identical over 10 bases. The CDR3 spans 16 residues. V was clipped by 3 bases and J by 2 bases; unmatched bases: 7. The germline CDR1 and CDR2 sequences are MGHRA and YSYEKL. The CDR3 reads CASSHGTGQGTYEQYF. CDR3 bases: TGCGCCAGCAGCCACGGGACGGGACAGGGGACCTACGAGCAGTACTTC.

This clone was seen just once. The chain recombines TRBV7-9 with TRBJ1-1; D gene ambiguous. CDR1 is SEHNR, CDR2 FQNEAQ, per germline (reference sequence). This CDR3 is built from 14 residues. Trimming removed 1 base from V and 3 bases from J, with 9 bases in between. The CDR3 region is CASSLGDPYTEAFF. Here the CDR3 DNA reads TGTGCCAGCAGCTTAGGAGATCCTTACACTGAAGCTTTCTTT.

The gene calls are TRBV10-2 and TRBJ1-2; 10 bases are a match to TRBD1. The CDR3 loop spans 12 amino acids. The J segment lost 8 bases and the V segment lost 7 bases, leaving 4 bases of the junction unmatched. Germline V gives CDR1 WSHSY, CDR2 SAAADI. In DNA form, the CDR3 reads TGCGCCAGCATCCGGGACAGGGGCGGCTACACCTTC. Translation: CASIRDRGGYTF.

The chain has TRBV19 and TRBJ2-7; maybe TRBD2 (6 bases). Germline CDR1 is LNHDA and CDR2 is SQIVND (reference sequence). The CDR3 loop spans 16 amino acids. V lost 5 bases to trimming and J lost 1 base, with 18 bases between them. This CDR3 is CASSPLMGGNSYEQYF. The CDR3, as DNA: TGTGCCAGTAGTCCACTTATGGGCGGGAATTCCTACGAGCAGTACTTC.

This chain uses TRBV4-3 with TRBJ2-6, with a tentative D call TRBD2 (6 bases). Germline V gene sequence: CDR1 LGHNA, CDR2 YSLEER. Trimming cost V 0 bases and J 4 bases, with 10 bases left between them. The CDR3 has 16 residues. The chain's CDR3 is CASSQEAGTGANVLTF. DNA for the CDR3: TGCGCCAGCAGCCAAGAGGCGGGGACCGGGGCCAACGTCCTGACTTTC.

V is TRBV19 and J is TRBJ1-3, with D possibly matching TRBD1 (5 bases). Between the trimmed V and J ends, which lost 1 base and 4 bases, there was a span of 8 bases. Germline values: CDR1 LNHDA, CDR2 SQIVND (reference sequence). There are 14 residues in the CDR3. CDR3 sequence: CASSIGQSGNTIYF. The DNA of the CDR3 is TGTGCCAGTAGTATAGGACAGTCGGGAAACACCATATATTTT.

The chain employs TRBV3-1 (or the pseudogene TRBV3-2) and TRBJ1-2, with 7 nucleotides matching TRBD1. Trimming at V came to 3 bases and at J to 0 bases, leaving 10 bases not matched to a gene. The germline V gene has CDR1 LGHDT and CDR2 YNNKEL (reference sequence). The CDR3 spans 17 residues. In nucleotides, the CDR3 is TGTGCCAGCAGCCAGACGACAGGGTGGTACTCTAACTATGGCTACACCTTC. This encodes CASSQTTGWYSNYGYTF.

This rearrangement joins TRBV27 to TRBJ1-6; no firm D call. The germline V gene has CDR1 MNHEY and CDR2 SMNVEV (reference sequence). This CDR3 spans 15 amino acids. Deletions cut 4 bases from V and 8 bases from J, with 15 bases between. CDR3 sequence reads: CASSSSPTPYSPLHF. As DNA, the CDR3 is TGTGCCAGCAGTTCCTCCCCGACCCCCTATTCACCCCTCCACTTT.

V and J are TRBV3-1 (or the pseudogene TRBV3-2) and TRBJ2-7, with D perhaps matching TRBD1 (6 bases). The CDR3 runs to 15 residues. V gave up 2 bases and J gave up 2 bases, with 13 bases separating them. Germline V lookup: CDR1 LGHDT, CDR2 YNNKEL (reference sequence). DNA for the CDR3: TGTGCCAGCAGCCAACAGCATCAGGGGCCCTACGAGCAGTACTTC. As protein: CASSQQHQGPYEQYF.

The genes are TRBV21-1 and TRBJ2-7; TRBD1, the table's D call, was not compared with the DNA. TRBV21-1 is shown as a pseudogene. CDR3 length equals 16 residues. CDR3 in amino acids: CASSKAVSGALYEQYF. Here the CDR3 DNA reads TGTGCCAGCAGCAAAGCGGTCTCAGGGGCCTTATACGAGCAGTACTTC.

The CDR3 DNA reads as TGTGCCAGCTCGGACAGGGGGCTCGTTGAAGCTTTCTTT. This translates into CASSDRGLVEAFF. The chain couples TRBV19 to TRBJ1-1, with TRBD1 matching over 11 bases. The CDR3 covers 13 residues. The J segment lost 7 bases and the V segment lost 9 bases, leaving 7 bases of the junction unmatched. Germline lookup yields CDR1 LNHDA and CDR2 SQIVND (reference sequence).

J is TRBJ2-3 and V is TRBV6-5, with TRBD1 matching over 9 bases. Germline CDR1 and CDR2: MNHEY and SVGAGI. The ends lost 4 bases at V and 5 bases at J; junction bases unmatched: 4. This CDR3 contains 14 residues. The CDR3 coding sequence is TGTGCCAGCAGTTTACAGGGGGCAGGAGATACGCAGTATTTT. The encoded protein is CASSLQGAGDTQYF.

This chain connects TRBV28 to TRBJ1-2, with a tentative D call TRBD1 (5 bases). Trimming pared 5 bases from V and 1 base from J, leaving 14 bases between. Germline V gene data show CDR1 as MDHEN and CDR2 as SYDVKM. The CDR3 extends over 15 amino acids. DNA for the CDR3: TGTGCCAGCAGTCAACCGGGACCGCGTAACTATGGCTACACCTTC. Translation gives CASSQPGPRNYGYTF.

CDR3 sequence: CASSPRGAGGSGDTQYF. The CDR3, as DNA: TGTGCCAGCAGCCCCCGGGGAGCGGGGGGGTCTGGAGATACGCAGTATTTT. The chain carries TRBV3-1 (or the pseudogene TRBV3-2) and TRBJ2-3, with 10 bases lining up with TRBD2. V shed 4 bases, J shed 5 bases, and the junction held 12 bases outside the gene matches. This CDR3 region has 17 residues. CDR1 and CDR2 from the germline V gene are LGHDT and YNNKEL (reference sequence).

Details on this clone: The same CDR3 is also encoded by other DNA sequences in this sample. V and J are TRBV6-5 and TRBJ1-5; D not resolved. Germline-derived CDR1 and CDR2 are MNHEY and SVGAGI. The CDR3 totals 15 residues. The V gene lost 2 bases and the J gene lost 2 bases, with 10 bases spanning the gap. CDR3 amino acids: CASSYRVVGNQPQHF. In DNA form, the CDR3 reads TGTGCCAGCAGTTACAGGGTTGTTGGCAATCAGCCCCAGCATTTT.

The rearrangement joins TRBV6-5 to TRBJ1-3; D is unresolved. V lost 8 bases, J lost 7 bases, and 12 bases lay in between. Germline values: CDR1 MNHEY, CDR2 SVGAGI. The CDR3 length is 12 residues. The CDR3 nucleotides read TGTGCCAGCTGGACCTTGGGGAACACCATATATTTT. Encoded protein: CASWTLGNTIYF.

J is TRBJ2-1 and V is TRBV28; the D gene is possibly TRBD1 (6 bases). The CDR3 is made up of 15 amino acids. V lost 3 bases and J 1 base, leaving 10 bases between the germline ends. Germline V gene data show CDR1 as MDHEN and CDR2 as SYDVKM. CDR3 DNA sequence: TGTGCCAGCAGTTTTCAGGGGTATTCCTACAATGAGCAGTTCTTC. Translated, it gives CASSFQGYSYNEQFF.

The chain's CDR3 is CASRHNTEAFF. The CDR3 region has the DNA TGTGCCAGCAGGCATAACACTGAAGCTTTCTTT. The rearrangement links TRBV3-1 (or the pseudogene TRBV3-2) to TRBJ1-1; no definite D call. CDR3 length: 11 amino acids. CDR1 and CDR2 (germline): LGHDT, YNNKEL (reference sequence). Trimming removed 6 bases at V and 2 bases at J, with 4 bases between.

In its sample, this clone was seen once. The CDR3 sequence: CASSEATAYEQYF. CDR3 coding DNA: TGCGCCAGCAGTGAAGCGACGGCCTACGAGCAGTACTTC. The chain uses TRBV10-2 and TRBJ2-7; D is uncertain. Trimming cost V 3 bases and J 2 bases, with 8 bases left between them. The germline gives CDR1 WSHSY, CDR2 SAAADI. The CDR3 contains 13 residues.

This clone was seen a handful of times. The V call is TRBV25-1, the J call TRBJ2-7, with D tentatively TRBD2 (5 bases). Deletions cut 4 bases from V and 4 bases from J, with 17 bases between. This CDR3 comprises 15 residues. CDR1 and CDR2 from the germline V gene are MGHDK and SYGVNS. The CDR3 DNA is TGTGCCAGCAGTGCCCCCGGGATCCCACTATACGAGCAGTACTTC. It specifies CASSAPGIPLYEQYF.